This record looks at one TCR beta chain sequence and its context. Sequencing used immunoSEQ multiplex PCR; TCRdb keeps in-frame clones, though not all of them. The table lists about 140,000 clones, roughly 90% of them singletons, with under 3.5% in the top ten. The sample comes from a study of T cell responses to AZD1222 COVID-19 vaccine. Study at large: Second-dose schedules of about 4 or about 12 weeks were combined.

The specimen was peripheral blood, collected on day 0 of AZD1222 vaccination. The source is an adult in good health.

The DNA of the CDR3 is TGTGCCAGCAGTGTTCAGGGGAGCTCCTACGAGCAGTACTTC. This codes for CASSVQGSSYEQYF. V and J are TRBV2 and TRBJ2-7, with a weak D call TRBD1 (6 bases). The CDR3 covers 14 residues. V dropped 4 bases and J dropped 0 bases, with 10 bases sitting between them. Germline V gene lookup returns CDR1 SNHLY and CDR2 FYNNEI.